One sample yielded the 4 T cell receptor beta chains listed below, sequenced in a study of blood T cell repertoires in COVID-19. The data were produced by immunoSEQ multiplex PCR, yet TCRdb's version contains in-frame clones alone and is incomplete. Of 65,000 to 85,000 clones in the sample, approximately 80% were seen once. Sequencing was carried out using peripheral blood. These receptors were taken from a woman aged 55-69 years with acute or convalescent COVID-19.

In DNA form, the CDR3 reads TGTGCCAGCAGCTTACAGAAAATTAATGGCTACACCTTC. Protein product: CASSLQKINGYTF. V usage is TRBV7-2 and J usage is TRBJ1-2, with D unresolved. Germline lookup yields CDR1 SGHTA and CDR2 FQGNSA. The CDR3 contains 13 residues. Trimming removed 2 bases at V and 6 bases at J, with 10 bases between.

With regard to this clone: At one of its ends the junction is not consistent with the germline gene, which may arise from a read error. The V and J genes are TRBV7-7 and TRBJ2-1, with D possibly TRBD1 on 5 matching bases. The CDR3 contains 12 residues. In germline, CDR1 is SSHAT, CDR2 FNYEAQ (reference sequence). The CDR3 DNA is TGTGCTAGCAGCTCTACAGGTAATGAGCAGTTCTTC. Translated: CASSSTGNEQFF.

The chain joins TRBV5-6 to TRBJ2-7, with TRBD1 matching over 9 bases. Germline V gene lookup returns CDR1 SGHDT and CDR2 YYEEEE. CDR3 size: 13 residues. The V gene end was trimmed by 4 bases and the J gene end by 5 bases; junction bases not matched to a gene: 4. CDR3 DNA sequence: TGTGCCAGCAGCGGGACAGGGCTCCACGAGCAGTACGTC. Residues: CASSGTGLHEQYV.

In this sample, this clone turned up a few times. The chain employs TRBV24-1 and TRBJ2-2; TRBD1 aligns across 9 bases. V was pared by 4 bases and J by 3 bases, with 5 bases of the junction left unmatched. CDR1 KGHDR and CDR2 SFDVKD come from the germline V gene. The CDR3 covers 16 residues. The CDR3 nucleotides are TGTGCCACCAGTGACCTAGACAGGGGGGACACCGGGGAGCTGTTTTTT. Residues: CATSDLDRGDTGELFF.